This is a list of T cell receptor beta chains from one sample in a study of blood T cell repertoires in COVID-19. The data were produced by immunoSEQ multiplex PCR, yet TCRdb's version contains in-frame clones alone and is incomplete. The repertoire holds over 200,000 clones, with 75% to 90% as singletons. The source material was peripheral blood. These receptor sequences come from a human donor in a cohort sampled during active COVID-19. The CDR3 runs from the conserved cysteine through the conserved F or W. The D gene is left open where the match is weak. Not every row has a clone size; where given, it reads once, few, many or a size class.

>TRBV30|TRBD2|-|TRBJ2-7
TGTGCCTGGAGCCCAGGACTAGCGGGGTCCTACGAGCAGTACTTC
CAWSPGLAGSYEQYF
>TRBV9|TRBD2|-|TRBJ2-2
TGTGCCAGCAGCCCCCACCCCAGCGGGAGGGACACCGGGGAGCTGTTTTTT
CASSPHPSGRDTGELFF
>TRBV6-2/TRBV6-3|TRBD2|-|TRBJ2-1
TGTGCCAGCAGCCCCCCCGGCCTAGCGGTTTACAATGAGCAGTTCTTC
CASSPPGLAVYNEQFF
>TRBV30|TRBD2|-|TRBJ2-2
TGTGCCTGGAGTCCGCCGGGACTAGCGGGGAACACCGGGGAGCTGTTTTTT
CAWSPPGLAGNTGELFF
>TRBV9|-|-|TRBJ1-2
TGTGCCAGCAGCGAATCAGGGTTCTCTGGCTACACCTTC
CASSESGFSGYTF
>TRBV5-5|-|-|TRBJ1-1
TGTGCCAGCAGCCCTGCCTACAGGGAGGGAGCTTTCTTT
CASSPAYREGAFF
>TRBV2|TRBD2|-|TRBJ2-7
TGTGCCAGCAGGACGGGACTAGCGGGAGAGCAGTACTTC
CASRTGLAGEQYF
>TRBV19|-|few|TRBJ1-1
TGTGCCAGTAGCTTGACTGTGAACACTGAAGCTTTCTTT
CASSLTVNTEAFF
>TRBV28|-|-|TRBJ2-7
TGTGCCAGCAACACAGGGGACTCGAAGGAGCAGTACTTC
CASNTGDSKEQYF
>TRBV9|TRBD1|-|TRBJ2-7
TGTGCCAGCAGCGTAGAGGGGGACAGCCCGTACGAGCAGTACTTC
CASSVEGDSPYEQYF
>TRBV5-6|-|-|TRBJ2-4
TGTGCCAGCAGCATGGGACTTCTAGCCAAAAACATTCAGTACTTC
CASSMGLLAKNIQYF
>TRBV28|TRBD2|-|TRBJ2-1
TGTGCCAGCAGAGCGACTAGCGGGGACTACAATGAGCAGTTCTTC
CASRATSGDYNEQFF
>TRBV7-2|TRBD2|few|TRBJ2-3
TGTGCCAGCAGCCTCCTGTTAGGACTAGCGGGAGATACGCAGTATTTT
CASSLLLGLAGDTQYF
>TRBV5-1|TRBD2|-|TRBJ2-2
TGCGCCAGCAGCTCGGCCGGGACTAGCGTTAACACCGGGGAGCTGTTTTTT
CASSSAGTSVNTGELFF
>TRBV21-1|-|-|TRBJ2-5
TGTGCCAGCAGCAAAGGGCAGTATTACCAAGAGACCCAGTACTTC
CASSKGQYYQETQYF
>TRBV9|-|-|TRBJ1-1
TGTGCCAGCAGCGTTTTGCCGCGGGGGGCGACCACTGAAGCTTTCTTT
CASSVLPRGATTEAFF
>TRBV28|TRBD1|-|TRBJ1-3
TGTGCCAGCAGGCCAGGACAGGCCCTCGGAAACACCATATATTTT
CASRPGQALGNTIYF
>TRBV9|-|-|TRBJ2-7
TGTGCCAGCAGCGCCGAGGGGGGGCCAGCCTACGAGCAGTACTTC
CASSAEGGPAYEQYF
>TRBV4-3|-|-|TRBJ2-7
TGCGCCAGCAGCGTCTGGCGGTCCAGCTCCTACGAGCAGTACTTC
CASSVWRSSSYEQYF
>TRBV3-1/TRBV3-2|-|-|TRBJ2-3
TGTGCCAGCAGCCAAGGGGACTCTAGGACAGATACGCAGTATTTT
CASSQGDSRTDTQYF
>TRBV28|-|-|TRBJ2-1
TGTGCCAGCACTATCGTACAGGGAAGATTATACAATGAGCAGTTCTTC
CASTIVQGRLYNEQFF
>TRBV27|-|-|TRBJ1-2
TGTGCCAGCAGTTTTCGTCAGGGGCGGGCGTATGGCTACACCTTC
CASSFRQGRAYGYTF
>TRBV29-1|-|-|TRBJ2-1
TGCAGCGTTGCGGGATACACCTTATACAATGAGCAGTTCTTC
CSVAGYTLYNEQFF
>TRBV9|-|-|TRBJ1-1
TGTGCCAGCAGCCGTTGGGACAACGGGGACACTGAAGCTTTCTTT
CASSRWDNGDTEAFF
>TRBV18|TRBD2|-|TRBJ2-7
TGTGCCAGCTCAGGGGGACTAGCGGTATCCTACGAGCAGTACTTC
CASSGGLAVSYEQYF
>TRBV28|-|-|TRBJ1-2
TGTGCCAGCACCGCAGGGTTGGACTATGGCTACACCTTC
CASTAGLDYGYTF
>TRBV7-2|TRBD1|-|TRBJ1-2
TGTGCCAGCAGCTTAAGAAGGGGGCAAGACGGCTACACCTTC
CASSLRRGQDGYTF
>TRBV6-1|-|-|TRBJ2-7
TGTGCCAGCAGTGAATGGGGCGGGACCTACGAGCAGTACTTC
CASSEWGGTYEQYF
>TRBV27|TRBD1|few|TRBJ1-5
TGTGCCAGCACCCCTGGGACAGGGGGCGCCCCGAGCAATCAGCCCCAGCATTTT
CASTPGTGGAPSNQPQHF
>TRBV11-2|-|-|TRBJ2-7
TGTGCCAGCAGCTTAGACCAGGGCGAGCAGTACTTC
CASSLDQGEQYF
>TRBV4-2|-|-|TRBJ1-3
TGTGCCAGCAGCCAAGACTCCCAGTTGGGACACCGCTCTGGAAACACCATATATTTT
CASSQDSQLGHRSGNTIYF
>TRBV24-1|-|-|TRBJ2-1
TGTGCCACCAGTGACGTTCATAGGGGGGGGAATGAGCAGTTCTTC
CATSDVHRGGNEQFF
>TRBV27|TRBD1|few|TRBJ1-6
TGTGCCAGCAGTTACCGACAGGGGCCATATTCACCCCTCCACTTT
CASSYRQGPYSPLHF
>TRBV6-6|-|-|TRBJ1-5
TGTGCCAGCAGATCTCGATCAGGGGTGAGGAATCAGCCCCAGCATTTT
CASRSRSGVRNQPQHF
>TRBV12-3/TRBV12-4|-|-|TRBJ1-2
TGTGCCAGCAGTTTCTCCTATGGCTACACCTTC
CASSFSYGYTF
>TRBV19|-|-|TRBJ1-2
TGTGCCAGTATCTGGGAACCGGGACCCGGGGGTGGCTACACCTTC
CASIWEPGPGGGYTF
>TRBV4-2|-|-|TRBJ1-4
TGTGCCAGCAGCCAAGTATTACACAGGGAAAATGAAAAACTGTTTTTT
CASSQVLHRENEKLFF
>TRBV19|TRBD1|few|TRBJ2-2
TGTGCCAGTAGGGGGACAGGGCACGGGGAGCTGTTTTTT
CASRGTGHGELFF
>TRBV28|TRBD1|-|TRBJ1-5
TGTGCCAGCACCCCCTCCGGGACAGTTAATCAGCCCCAGCATTTT
CASTPSGTVNQPQHF
>TRBV5-1|TRBD1|-|TRBJ1-4
TGCGCCAGCAGCTTGGGTACAGGGGGACGGGGCAATGAAAAACTGTTTTTT
CASSLGTGGRGNEKLFF
>TRBV19|TRBD2|-|TRBJ2-3
TGTGCCAGTAGTATAAGTATAGCGGGGGGGTCAAGAGATACGCAGTATTTT
CASSISIAGGSRDTQYF
>TRBV3-1/TRBV3-2|-|-|TRBJ1-1
TGTGCCAGCAGCCACCCCCTAGGGGGCACTGAAGCTTTCTTT
CASSHPLGGTEAFF
>TRBV18|TRBD2|-|TRBJ2-7
TGTGCCAGCTCACTCCGACTAGCGGGAGAATACGAGCAGTACTTC
CASSLRLAGEYEQYF
>TRBV18|-|-|TRBJ1-1
TGTGCCAGCTCACCCTCCAGGGGCGCCACTGAAGCTTTCTTT
CASSPSRGATEAFF
>TRBV6-6|-|-|TRBJ1-1
TGTGCCAGCACCCGAAGCTTTGGGAGCGGCGCTGAAGCTTTCTTT
CASTRSFGSGAEAFF
>TRBV3-1/TRBV3-2|TRBD2|-|TRBJ2-7
TGTGCCAGCAGCCACACTAGCGAGATAACTTACGAGCAGTACTTC
CASSHTSEITYEQYF
>TRBV4-1|-|-|TRBJ2-3
TGCGCCAGCAGCCAAGTACAGGGAGATACGCAGTATTTT
CASSQVQGDTQYF
>TRBV30|-|-|TRBJ2-7
TGTGCCTGGAGCCCCAACACAGGAAGCTACGAGCAGTACTTC
CAWSPNTGSYEQYF
>TRBV19|-|-|TRBJ1-5
TGTGCCAGTAGTACAGGGATGGGCAATCAGCCCCAGCATTTT
CASSTGMGNQPQHF
>TRBV2|-|-|TRBJ1-5
TGTGCCAGCAGCCTAAGCGGGACACATAATCAGCCCCAGCATTTT
CASSLSGTHNQPQHF
>TRBV4-3|-|-|TRBJ2-7
TGCGCCAGCAGCCGAGACAGGTCCTACGAGCAGTACTTC
CASSRDRSYEQYF